A single sample gave rise to the 20 T cell receptor beta chains below, sequenced in a study of blood T cell repertoires in COVID-19. The repertoire was sequenced with immunoSEQ multiplex PCR; TCRdb's copy has only in-frame clones and lacks some. The data hold about 340,000 clones, with about nine tenths observed a single time. The sample taken for sequencing was peripheral blood. The origin of the receptors is a woman in her seventies with COVID-19, enrolled during active disease.

The V gene is TRBV4-1, the J gene TRBJ1-6; D possibly corresponds to TRBD1 (5 bases). This CDR3 spans 13 amino acids. Per the germline V gene, CDR1 is MGHRA and CDR2 is YSYEKL. Trimming took off 4 bases at V and 14 bases at J, with 15 bases between the two ends. Here the CDR3 DNA reads TGCGCCAGCAGCCTATGGGGGACTACGGCCCTCCACTTT. Encoded protein: CASSLWGTTALHF.

Regarding this clone: This CDR3 is also generated by other DNA sequences in the sample. The chain joins TRBV3-1 (or the pseudogene TRBV3-2) to TRBJ1-5; 7 bases align to TRBD1. CDR3 size: 14 residues. CDR1 is LGHDT, CDR2 YNNKEL, per germline (reference sequence). With 4 bases clipped from V and 2 bases from J, the junction kept 2 bases outside the gene matches. For the CDR3, the DNA is TGTGCCAGCAGCCCCAGGGGGGGCAATCAGCCCCAGCATTTT. Translation gives CASSPRGGNQPQHF.

The rearrangement uses TRBV6-5 and TRBJ1-1, with a possible D match to TRBD1 (5 bases). Germline V gene lookup returns CDR1 MNHEY and CDR2 SVGAGI. This CDR3 spans 14 amino acids. V shed 6 bases and J shed 4 bases, with 15 bases lying between them. DNA of the CDR3: TGTGCCAGCAGAGAGGACACCTTGGGCACTGAAGCTTTCTTT. Residues: CASREDTLGTEAFF.

The J gene is TRBJ1-2, the V gene TRBV5-1; 10 bases agree with TRBD1. Per germline, CDR1 SGHRS and CDR2 YFSETQ. V was pared by 0 bases and J by 5 bases, with 4 bases of the junction left unmatched. CDR3 size: 15 residues. The CDR3 nucleotides are TGCGCCAGCAGCTTGGTGACAGGGGGCGGATATGGCTACACCTTC. Encoded protein: CASSLVTGGGYGYTF.

The chain couples TRBV18 to TRBJ1-3; 7 bases fit TRBD1. The CDR3 sequence is 18 residues long. With 2 bases clipped from V and 2 bases from J, the junction kept 12 bases outside the gene matches. Germline assignment: CDR1 KGHSH and CDR2 LQKENI. Here the CDR3 DNA reads TGTGCCAGCTCACCAGGAAGGGCAGGGGGAAGCCCTGGAAACACCATATATTTT. Its translation: CASSPGRAGGSPGNTIYF. Filled out from reference TRBV18 and TRBJ1-3, the complete variable domain reads NAGVMQNPRHLVRRRGQEARLRCSPMKGHSHVYWYRQLPEEGLKFMVYLQKENIIDESGMPKERFSAEFPKEGPSILRIQQVVRGDSAAYFCASSPGRAGGSPGNTIYFGEGSWLTVV.

V gene TRBV14 combines with J gene TRBJ2-7; D is uncertain. The CDR3 loop spans 12 amino acids. Germline-derived CDR1 and CDR2 are SGHDN and FVKESK. Trimming took 4 bases from V and 4 from J, leaving 8 bases between them. The CDR3 DNA follows: TGTGCCAGCAGCCCCGGTTATTACGAGCAGTACTTC. This gives the protein CASSPGYYEQYF.

The V gene is TRBV28, the J gene TRBJ2-2, with 10 bases lining up with TRBD1. Germline trimming cut 6 bases from V and 11 bases from J; bases unmatched to any gene: 6. Germline CDR1 MDHEN, CDR2 SYDVKM. There are 13 residues in the CDR3. The CDR3 DNA sequence: TGTGCCAGCAGAGCGACAGGGGGCTCAGAGCTGTTTTTT. It is translated as CASRATGGSELFF. The full variable domain, rest sourced from reference TRBV28 and TRBJ2-2, is DVKVTQSSRYLVKRTGEKVFLECVQDMDHENMFWYRQDPGLGLRLIYFSYDVKMKEKGDIPEGYSVSREKKERFSLILESASTNQTSMYLCASRATGGSELFFGEGSRLTVL.

This chain uses TRBV21-1 with TRBJ1-2. TRBV21-1 is marked as a pseudogene. CDR3 size: 13 residues. CDR3 in amino acids: CASSFGLFYGYTF. The CDR3 DNA reads TGTGCCAGCAGCTTCGGACTCTTCTATGGCTACACCTTC.

The V and J genes are TRBV7-9 and TRBJ1-4, with 9 nucleotides matching TRBD1. The CDR3 totals 15 residues. Germline CDR1 SEHNR, CDR2 FQNEAQ (reference sequence). V trimming: 1 base; J trimming: 7 bases; junction bases outside the gene matches: 4. The CDR3 DNA reads TGTGCCAGCAGCTTAGTAGGACAGGGGTTTGAAAAACTGTTTTTT. Translated, it gives CASSLVGQGFEKLFF. Drawing the rest from reference TRBV7-9 and TRBJ1-4, the complete variable domain is DTGVSQNPRHKITKRGQNVTFRCDPISEHNRLYWYRQTLGQGPEFLTYFQNEAQLEKSRLLSDRFSAERPKGSFSTLEIQRTEQGDSAMYLCASSLVGQGFEKLFFGSGTQLSVL.

This clone is a singleton in its sample. V is TRBV20-1 and J is TRBJ2-7; no firm D call. Trimming removed 7 bases at V and 6 bases at J, with 13 bases between. The CDR3 consists of 11 residues. The germline CDR1 and CDR2 sequences are DFQATT and SNEGSKA (reference sequence). The CDR3 loop is CSGGSLLEQYF. The CDR3 DNA sequence: TGCAGTGGCGGCTCTTTACTCGAGCAGTACTTC.

This clone was seen only once. The J gene is TRBJ1-2, the V gene TRBV4-2; D uncertain. Trimming pared 0 bases from V and 3 bases from J, leaving 11 bases between. The CDR3 spans 15 residues. The germline gives CDR1 LGHNA, CDR2 YNFKEQ. This CDR3 is CASSQDTPSDYGYTF. DNA of the CDR3: TGTGCCAGCAGCCAAGACACCCCTTCGGACTATGGCTACACCTTC.

V gene TRBV12-3 or TRBV12-4 combines with J gene TRBJ1-5; 8 bases are shared with TRBD1. Germline trimming cut 8 bases from V and 5 bases from J; bases unmatched to any gene: 2. The CDR3 has 12 amino acids. CDR3 sequence: CASQGAHQPQHF. The CDR3 DNA follows: TGTGCCAGCCAGGGGGCTCATCAGCCCCAGCATTTT.

The chain uses TRBV7-8 and TRBJ1-1; 8 bases align to TRBD1. This CDR3 has 14 residues. J gave up 4 bases and V 5 bases, and 6 bases lay outside the gene matches. CDR1 is SGHVS, CDR2 FQNEAQ, per germline. CDR3 sequence reads: CASSDRQGSTEAFF. DNA of the CDR3: TGTGCCAGCAGCGACAGACAGGGGAGCACTGAAGCTTTCTTT.

This clone was picked up a small number of times. The chain recombines TRBV28 with TRBJ1-5; D unclear. In germline, CDR1 is MDHEN, CDR2 SYDVKM. This CDR3 is built from 12 residues. Trimming took 4 bases from V and 9 from J, leaving 10 bases between them. The chain's CDR3 is CASSYYTGPQHF. Written as DNA, the CDR3 is TGTGCCAGCAGTTACTACACCGGGCCCCAGCATTTT.

The chain joins TRBV14 to TRBJ2-7, with 7 bases aligning to TRBD1. Looked up from germline, CDR1 is SGHDN and CDR2 is FVKESK. The V gene end was trimmed by 3 bases and the J gene end by 6 bases; junction bases not matched to a gene: 2. The CDR3 has 12 residues. CDR3 protein: CASSHDRAEQYF. Here the CDR3 DNA reads TGTGCCAGCAGCCATGACAGGGCCGAGCAGTACTTC.

V gene TRBV18 combines with J gene TRBJ1-2, with 7 bases fitting TRBD1. CDR1 is KGHSH and CDR2 is LQKENI in the germline V gene. CDR3 length: 14 amino acids. V shed 2 bases, J shed 4 bases, and the junction held 4 bases outside the gene matches. The CDR3 protein is CASSPSPGGYGYTF. CDR3 in DNA: TGTGCCAGCTCACCATCCCCAGGGGGCTATGGCTACACCTTC.

The chain recombines TRBV6-1 with TRBJ1-3; a weak D match, TRBD1 (6 bases). The V end lost 0 bases, the J end lost 4 bases, and 13 bases lay between the germline ends. Germline V gene lookup returns CDR1 MNHNS and CDR2 SASEGT. The CDR3 length is 16 residues. CDR3 DNA sequence: TGTGCCAGCAGTGAAGCGGGAGGGGGTTTCGGAAACACCATATATTTT. Its protein product is CASSEAGGGFGNTIYF.

A remark on this clone: An end of the junction differs from the germline gene, which may be a read error. The chain joins TRBV29-1 to TRBJ2-3; a possible D gene is TRBD1 (6 bases). The germline V gene has CDR1 SQVTM and CDR2 ANQGSEA. The CDR3 totals 11 residues. CDR3 loop: CSVGDTNTQYF. CDR3 DNA sequence: TGCAGCGTTGGGGACACAAATACGCAGTATTTT.

V and J are TRBV12-5 and TRBJ1-1; 7 nucleotides line up with TRBD1. From germline, CDR1 is LGHNT and CDR2 FRNRAP. V shed 6 bases, J shed 6 bases, and the junction held 10 bases outside the gene matches. The CDR3 contains 14 residues. This chain's CDR3 is CASGRTGWGAEAFF. CDR3 coding DNA: TGTGCTAGTGGCCGGACAGGTTGGGGGGCTGAAGCTTTCTTT.

The rearrangement uses TRBV7-8 and TRBJ2-7, with D perhaps matching TRBD1 (5 bases). Germline CDR1 is SGHVS and CDR2 is FQNEAQ. Between the trimmed V and J ends, which lost 8 bases and 2 bases, there was a span of 10 bases. The CDR3 covers 12 residues. CDR3 amino acids: CASGAYTYEQYF. The CDR3 DNA reads TGTGCCAGCGGGGCCTACACCTACGAGCAGTACTTC.